The 15 T cell receptor beta chains listed next were all sequenced from one sample in a study of blood T cell repertoires in COVID-19. The table came from immunoSEQ multiplex PCR; TCRdb's copy has only in-frame clones and leaves some out. The sample holds about 300,000 clones, around 90% seen once. Sequences were obtained from peripheral blood. Receptor source: a man in his 70s with acute or convalescent COVID-19.

The chain combines TRBV28 with TRBJ2-7, with 11 nucleotides matching TRBD1. Looked up from germline, CDR1 is MDHEN and CDR2 is SYDVKM. The CDR3 sequence is 14 residues long. Trimming took 6 bases from V and 1 from J; bases not matched to a gene: 2. Here the CDR3 reads CASRGTGGSYEQYF. DNA of the CDR3: TGTGCCAGCAGAGGGACAGGGGGGTCCTACGAGCAGTACTTC.

This chain connects TRBV5-4 to TRBJ1-1; no clear D gene. Trimming removed 2 bases at V and 2 bases at J, with 7 bases between. Germline assignment: CDR1 SGHNT and CDR2 YYREEE (reference sequence). The CDR3 is made up of 13 amino acids. As DNA, the CDR3 is TGTGCCAGCAGCTTTATGTTTAACACTGAAGCTTTCTTT. Amino acids: CASSFMFNTEAFF. The full variable domain, its missing parts supplied by reference TRBV5-4 and TRBJ1-1, is ETGVTQSPTHLIKTRGQQVTLRCSSQSGHNTVSWYQQALGQGPQFIFQYYREEENGRGNFPPRFSGLQFPNYSSELNVNALELDDSALYLCASSFMFNTEAFFGQGTRLTVV.

Only a few counts were recorded for this clone. This chain links TRBV7-8 with TRBJ1-1, with D perhaps TRBD1 (5 bases). The V end lost 1 base, the J end lost 6 bases, and 9 bases lay between the germline ends. The CDR3 runs 13 residues. Per germline, CDR1 SGHVS and CDR2 FQNEAQ. DNA for the CDR3: TGTGCCAGCAGCTTAGAGCGGGACTCTGAAGCTTTCTTT. It codes for CASSLERDSEAFF. Based on the CDR3 plus reference TRBV7-8 and TRBJ1-1, the full variable domain is GAGVSQSPRYKVAKRGQDVALRCDPISGHVSLFWYQQALGQGPEFLTYFQNEAQLDKSGLPSDRFFAERPEGSVSTLKIQRTQQEDSAVYLCASSLERDSEAFFGQGTRLTVV.

The chain has TRBV7-2 and TRBJ1-1; TRBD1 is a possible D gene (6 bases). Trimming removed 5 bases from V and 1 base from J, with 14 bases in between. The germline V gene has CDR1 SGHTA and CDR2 FQGNSA. The CDR3 is 15 residues long. The CDR3 sequence is CASSPEQGRNTEAFF. The CDR3 nucleotides are TGTGCCAGCAGCCCGGAACAGGGCAGGAACACTGAAGCTTTCTTT.

The chain joins TRBV19 to TRBJ2-1; D call uncertain. V was pared by 5 bases and J by 6 bases, with 8 bases between. The CDR3 spans 12 residues. Germline values: CDR1 LNHDA, CDR2 SQIVND (reference sequence). CDR3 sequence reads: CASSPRSNEQFF. As DNA, the CDR3 is TGTGCCAGTAGTCCGAGGAGCAATGAGCAGTTCTTC.

This chain connects TRBV5-1 to TRBJ2-3, with 7 bases aligning to TRBD1. Germline CDR1 and CDR2: SGHRS and YFSETQ. After removal of 4 bases from V and 2 bases from J, the junction contained 4 bases not matched to a gene. The CDR3 is 14 residues long. The CDR3 DNA reads as TGCGCCAGCAGCCCCGGACAGGTCACAGATACGCAGTATTTT. Residues: CASSPGQVTDTQYF.

V gene TRBV7-6 combines with J gene TRBJ2-2; 10 nucleotides match TRBD1. Trimming took 1 base from V and 2 from J; bases not matched to a gene: 1. This CDR3 is built from 16 residues. CDR1 and CDR2 (germline): SGHVS, FNYEAQ. Here the CDR3 reads CASSLGTGGNTGELFF. CDR3 DNA sequence: TGTGCCAGCAGCTTAGGGACAGGGGGTAACACCGGGGAGCTGTTTTTT.

The gene calls are TRBV28 and TRBJ1-6, with 7 bases identical to TRBD1. V was clipped by 11 bases and J by 7 bases; unmatched bases: 11. CDR1 MDHEN and CDR2 SYDVKM come from the germline V gene. This CDR3 spans 14 amino acids. The CDR3 reads CAGCPGTANSPLHF. The CDR3 region has the DNA TGTGCCGGATGCCCCGGGACAGCGAATTCACCCCTCCACTTT.

The J gene is TRBJ2-1, the V gene TRBV10-3; D is undetermined. The germline CDR1 and CDR2 sequences are ENHRY and SYGVKD. The CDR3 has 14 amino acids. Trimming removed 0 bases from V and 6 bases from J, with 9 bases in between. The CDR3 sequence is CAISESTLLNEQFF. CDR3 coding DNA: TGTGCCATCAGTGAGTCTACTCTCCTCAATGAGCAGTTCTTC.

This chain uses TRBV5-8 with TRBJ2-1; 9 bases are a match to TRBD2. This CDR3 has 15 amino acids. J lost 4 bases, V lost 2 bases, and 4 bases had no gene match. The germline gives CDR1 SGHTS, CDR2 YDEGEE. CDR3 residues: CASSLLAGLYNEQFF. In DNA form, the CDR3 reads TGTGCCAGCAGCTTACTAGCGGGTTTATACAATGAGCAGTTCTTC.

The chain employs TRBV5-1 and TRBJ2-7; tentative D call: TRBD1 (6 bases). The germline CDR1 and CDR2 sequences are SGHRS and YFSETQ. The V end was cut by 5 bases, the J end by 2 bases, with 14 bases between. CDR3 length: 14 residues. CDR3 residues: CASRSTTGTYEQYF. In nucleotides, the CDR3 is TGCGCCAGCAGGTCTACTACAGGGACCTACGAGCAGTACTTC.

The genes are TRBV19 and TRBJ1-5, with 8 bases fitting TRBD1. V lost 1 base and J lost 6; bases outside the gene matches: 2. The CDR3 is made up of 14 amino acids. Germline-derived CDR1 and CDR2 are LNHDA and SQIVND (reference sequence). CDR3 nucleotides: TGTGCCAGTAGTATAGGACAGGGGATTCAGCCCCAGCATTTT. Residues: CASSIGQGIQPQHF.

The rearrangement links TRBV19 to TRBJ1-1; D gene uncertain. V lost 8 bases and J lost 7, with 11 bases in between. The CDR3 totals 11 residues. Germline lookup yields CDR1 LNHDA and CDR2 SQIVND (reference sequence). CDR3 sequence reads: CASGRVFEAFF. In DNA, the CDR3 is TGTGCCAGTGGCCGGGTCTTTGAAGCTTTCTTT.

The chain recombines TRBV4-1 with TRBJ2-7; the D gene is possibly TRBD2 (5 bases). V was clipped by 1 base and J by 2 bases, with 12 bases between them. This CDR3 comprises 15 residues. Germline V gene sequence: CDR1 MGHRA, CDR2 YSYEKL. CDR3 nucleotides: TGCGCCAGCAGCCAAGTTGGCGGGCCAACCTACGAGCAGTACTTC. The encoded protein is CASSQVGGPTYEQYF.

J is TRBJ1-1 and V is TRBV24-1; possibly TRBD1 for D (5 bases). Trimming took off 7 bases at V and 5 bases at J, with 10 bases between the two ends. Germline V gene lookup returns CDR1 KGHDR and CDR2 SFDVKD. This CDR3 is built from 12 residues. CDR3 bases: TGTGCCACCAGAAGGGGCGAGACTGAAGCTTTCTTT. Translation: CATRRGETEAFF.